This T cell receptor beta chain was sequenced in a study of T cell repertoires in cytomegalovirus infection. Study-level information: In public TCR beta signatures, there were indications of both CMV infection and matching HLA type.

V was shortened by 4 bases and J by 2 bases, with 15 bases between the two germline ends. Germline CDR1 MDHEN, CDR2 SYDVKM. The CDR3 length is 16 residues. Notes on this clonotype: As yet, its antigen is unknown.

One entry per CDR3 protein, called by TCRdb with MiXCR from the reads. Counted here are about 230,000 distinct CDR3 sequences, under 25% occurring once; the ten biggest clones make up around a sixth. Whole-study findings and limits: Carriage of CMV together with the relevant HLA was identifiable through cumulative public TCR beta family frequency. Predominance within the ex vivo response was attributable to HLA-C-restricted CMV-specific TCR beta clonotypes.

The chain couples TRBV28 to TRBJ2-1, with D perhaps being TRBD1 or TRBD2 (5 bases each). The sequence came from a human donor in good health (CMV status not recorded). Some clones in this sample may be carry-over from other donors' samples. What was sequenced was CD8+ T cells from PBMCs. The CDR3 loop is CASSWGSVSTYNEQFF. For the CDR3, the DNA is TGTGCCAGCAGTTGGGGGAGCGTAAGCACCTACAATGAGCAGTTCTTC. The entire variable domain, with the rest obtained from reference TRBV28 and TRBJ2-1, is as follows: DVKVTQSSRYLVKRTGEKVFLECVQDMDHENMFWYRQDPGLGLRLIYFSYDVKMKEKGDIPEGYSVSREKKERFSLILESASTNQTSMYLCASSWGSVSTYNEQFFGPGTRLTVL.